What follows describes a single TCR beta chain. Its antigen is as yet unknown. These data are taken from a study of monozygotic twins with inflammatory bowel disease. Study conclusions and caveats: No repertoire similarity difference was seen between concordant and discordant twins; power was possibly limited. Especially with disease activity, IBD patients had fewer clonotypes in common with others than healthy twins did.

Total RNA amounting to about 3,600 ng went into each TCR library. TCRdb processed the 5' RACE reads again and assigns one entry to each CDR3 protein, with no DNA. The sample has approximately 330,000 distinct CDR3 sequences, and its top ten clones hold 2% to 2.5%. The CDR3 runs to 14 residues. CDR1 is MNHEY and CDR2 is SMNVEV in the germline V gene (reference sequence). The draw for each donor consisted of a single 2.5 ml blood sample. The chain is built from TRBV27 and TRBJ1-1; TCRdb proposes TRBD1, but this gene call is untestable without DNA. The sequencing sample was made of blood. The clonotype originates from a human donor with ulcerative colitis or Crohn's disease, or a healthy co-twin of an affected twin (not recorded which). The CDR3 spells CASSPLGGRTEAFF.